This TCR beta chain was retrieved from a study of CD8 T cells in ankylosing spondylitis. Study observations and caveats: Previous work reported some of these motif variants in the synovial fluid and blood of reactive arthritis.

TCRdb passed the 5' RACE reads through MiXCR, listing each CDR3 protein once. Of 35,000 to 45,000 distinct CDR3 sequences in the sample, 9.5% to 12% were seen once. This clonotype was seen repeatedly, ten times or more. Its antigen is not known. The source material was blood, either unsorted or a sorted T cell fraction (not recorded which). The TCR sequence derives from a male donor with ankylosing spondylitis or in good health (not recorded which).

CDR3 in DNA: TGTGCCAGCAGCGGACAGGGATTTAACGAGCAGTACTTC. Amino acid sequence: CASSGQGFNEQYF. V gene TRBV25-1 combines with J gene TRBJ2-7; 8 bases agree with TRBD1. V dropped 6 bases and J dropped 5; count of bases not matched to a gene: 6. The germline V gene has CDR1 MGHDK and CDR2 SYGVNS. The CDR3 is 13 amino acids.